Below, 24 T cell receptor beta chains from the same sample are listed, as sequenced in a study of blood T cell repertoires in COVID-19. This table comes from immunoSEQ multiplex PCR, and its TCRdb copy is limited to in-frame clones, with some not included. The table shows about 180,000 clones, with under 85% occurring only once. Sequences were obtained from peripheral blood. Receptors originate from a woman of 80 years or more with acute or convalescent COVID-19.

The rearrangement links TRBV27 to TRBJ2-3; D may be TRBD2 (6 bases). CDR3 size: 15 residues. The ends were cut back, 5 bases at V and 0 bases at J, with 12 bases in the middle. The V gene's germline CDR1 is MNHEY and CDR2 SMNVEV (reference sequence). CDR3 sequence: CASSIGGASTDTQYF. The CDR3 bases are TGTGCCAGCAGTATTGGAGGGGCTAGCACAGATACGCAGTATTTT.

J is TRBJ2-1 and V is TRBV18; a possible D gene is TRBD1 (5 bases). This CDR3 comprises 15 residues. The V end was cut by 3 bases, the J end by 6 bases, with 15 bases between. Germline V gene sequence: CDR1 KGHSH, CDR2 LQKENI. The CDR3 DNA reads TGTGCCAGCTCACCCCCGGCCAGGGCCTCCAATGAGCAGTTCTTC. Encoded protein: CASSPPARASNEQFF.

This clone was recorded a few times. The gene calls are TRBV9 and TRBJ2-2; 8 nucleotides agree with TRBD2. The CDR3 loop spans 16 amino acids. The ends lost 0 bases at V and 3 bases at J; junction bases unmatched: 4. Germline lookup yields CDR1 SGDLS and CDR2 YYNGEE. The CDR3 is CASSVVASGHTGELFF. The CDR3 bases are TGTGCCAGCAGCGTAGTGGCTAGCGGGCACACCGGGGAGCTGTTTTTT.

V gene TRBV5-6 combines with J gene TRBJ2-1, with 8 bases aligning to TRBD1. Per the germline V gene, CDR1 is SGHDT and CDR2 is YYEEEE. J was trimmed by 3 bases and V by 0 bases; bases with no gene match: 2. This CDR3 region has 15 residues. CDR3 nucleotides: TGTGCCAGCAGCTTGGGGACAGGGAACTACAATGAGCAGTTCTTC. This sequence encodes CASSLGTGNYNEQFF.

A few counts support this clone. The rearrangement uses TRBV27 and TRBJ2-2; 7 bases agree with TRBD1. This CDR3 is built from 13 residues. CDR1 is MNHEY and CDR2 is SMNVEV in the germline V gene (reference sequence). The trim removed 2 bases at V and 6 bases at J, leaving 0 bases unmatched. CDR3 nucleotides: TGTGCCAGCAGTTTACAGGGGGCCGGGGAGCTGTTTTTT. Its translation: CASSLQGAGELFF.

The table lists this clone with a few counts. This chain connects TRBV5-1 to TRBJ2-5; TRBD1 matches at 10 bases. V lost 3 bases and J lost 2; bases outside the gene matches: 7. Germline loops: CDR1 SGHRS, CDR2 YFSETQ. The CDR3 consists of 16 residues. The CDR3 DNA follows: TGCGCCAGCAGCTCCGGACAGGGGGGATCGCAAGAGACCCAGTACTTC. Encoded protein: CASSSGQGGSQETQYF.

This chain links TRBV2 with TRBJ2-2; no definite D call. V gave up 7 bases and J gave up 6 bases, with 12 bases separating them. The CDR3 has 13 residues. Germline V gene lookup returns CDR1 SNHLY and CDR2 FYNNEI. The CDR3 spells CASIWAMPGELFF. In nucleotides, the CDR3 is TGTGCCAGCATCTGGGCCATGCCCGGGGAGCTGTTTTTT.

This chain connects TRBV19 to TRBJ1-2; TRBD1 aligns across 7 bases. This CDR3 is built from 15 residues. The V and J ends lost 4 bases and 4 bases, in that order; junction bases with no gene match: 9. The germline gives CDR1 LNHDA, CDR2 SQIVND (reference sequence). CDR3 DNA sequence: TGTGCCAGTAGTACGCCAGGGGGGTTAATCTATGGCTACACCTTC. Its translation is CASSTPGGLIYGYTF. Supplemented by reference TRBV19 and TRBJ1-2, the full variable domain reads DGGITQSPKYLFRKEGQNVTLSCEQNLNHDAMYWYRQDPGQGLRLIYYSQIVNDFQKGDIAEGYSVSREKKESFPLTVTSAQKNPTAFYLCASSTPGGLIYGYTFGSGTRLTVV.

The V and J genes are TRBV5-6 and TRBJ2-5; 9 bases fit TRBD1. Germline CDR1 SGHDT, CDR2 YYEEEE. Trimming at V came to 2 bases and at J to 5 bases, leaving 4 bases not matched to a gene. This CDR3 is built from 14 residues. The CDR3 DNA sequence: TGTGCCAGCAGCTTAACAGGGGGCGAGGAGACCCAGTACTTC. The encoded protein is CASSLTGGEETQYF. Full variable domain (rest looked up from reference TRBV5-6 and TRBJ2-5): DAGVTQSPTHLIKTRGQQVTLRCSPKSGHDTVSWYQQALGQGPQFIFQYYEEEERQRGNFPDRFSGHQFPNYSSELNVNALLLGDSALYLCASSLTGGEETQYFGPGTRLLVL.

This clone has a handful of counts. The rearrangement links TRBV9 to TRBJ2-3; TRBD2 agrees at 7 bases. Trimming removed 4 bases from V and 3 bases from J; junction bases left unmatched: 5. The germline CDR1 and CDR2 sequences are SGDLS and YYNGEE. CDR3 length equals 14 residues. The CDR3 nucleotides read TGTGCCAGCAGCCCCCCCGGGAGGACAGATACGCAGTATTTT. Protein product: CASSPPGRTDTQYF.

V gene TRBV7-9 combines with J gene TRBJ2-2; 13 bases fit TRBD2. Germline V gene lookup returns CDR1 SEHNR and CDR2 FQNEAQ (reference sequence). The V segment lost 8 bases and the J segment 2 bases; nucleotides outside the gene matches: 11. There are 18 residues in the CDR3. The CDR3 loop reads CASRRARLAGGNTGELFF. CDR3 sequence (DNA): TGTGCCAGCCGCCGGGCACGACTAGCGGGAGGAAACACCGGGGAGCTGTTTTTT.

This clone occurred a few times. The chain uses TRBV4-1 and TRBJ2-5; 11 bases align to TRBD2. The V and J ends lost 2 bases and 9 bases, in that order; junction bases with no gene match: 11. Looked up from germline, CDR1 is MGHRA and CDR2 is YSYEKL. The CDR3 spans 16 residues. CDR3 protein: CASSQSGTSGGVPQYF. The DNA of the CDR3 is TGCGCCAGCAGCCAATCCGGGACTAGCGGCGGAGTGCCCCAGTACTTC.

This clone was detected once. The J gene is TRBJ2-5, the V gene TRBV5-1; possible D gene TRBD1, 6 bases. CDR1 is SGHRS and CDR2 is YFSETQ in the germline V gene. CDR3 length: 17 residues. Trimming took 3 bases from V and 1 from J, leaving 19 bases between them. The CDR3 nucleotides are TGCGCCAGCAGCTGGGCTCGGGACACTAATTCCCAAGAGACCCAGTACTTC. Translated: CASSWARDTNSQETQYF.

The chain has TRBV2 and TRBJ2-7; D is possibly TRBD1 (5 bases). Per germline, CDR1 SNHLY and CDR2 FYNNEI. Trimming cost V 5 bases and J 7 bases, with 15 bases left between them. This CDR3 has 13 residues. The CDR3 DNA follows: TGTGCCAGCAGTTCGGATCACGCAGGGGAGCAGTACTTC. Encoded protein: CASSSDHAGEQYF. Together with reference TRBV2 and TRBJ2-7, the CDR3 gives the full variable domain: EPEVTQTPSHQVTQMGQEVILRCVPISNHLYFYWYRQILGQKVEFLVSFYNNEISEKSEIFDDQFSVERPDGSNFTLKIRSTKLEDSAMYFCASSSDHAGEQYFGPGTRLTVT.

This clone was observed once. The CDR3 protein is CASIGQLTDTQYF. The CDR3 bases are TGTGCCAGTATTGGGCAGCTCACAGATACGCAGTATTTT. The chain carries TRBV19 and TRBJ2-3; D not resolved. With 7 bases removed from V and 2 bases from J, the gap between germline ends came to 10 bases. The CDR3 consists of 13 residues. From germline, CDR1 is LNHDA and CDR2 SQIVND (reference sequence).

The J gene is TRBJ2-2, the V gene TRBV3-1 (or the pseudogene TRBV3-2); 7 bases match TRBD2. The CDR3 runs to 15 residues. CDR1 and CDR2 from the germline V gene are LGHDT and YNNKEL (reference sequence). V shed 6 bases and J 6 bases; nucleotides not matched to a gene: 10. The CDR3 region is CASRPGPGGPGELFF. The CDR3 DNA is TGTGCCAGCAGACCCGGGCCGGGGGGTCCCGGGGAGCTGTTTTTT.

The chain is built from TRBV18 and TRBJ2-1; a possible D gene is TRBD2 (6 bases). CDR3 length equals 17 residues. Germline V CDR1 and CDR2: KGHSH, LQKENI. V was shortened by 2 bases and J by 0 bases, with 14 bases between the two germline ends. The CDR3 reads CASSPKVRGSSYNEQFF. CDR3 nucleotide sequence: TGTGCCAGCTCACCAAAAGTCCGGGGGAGCTCCTACAATGAGCAGTTCTTC.

Only a few counts were recorded for this clone. The chain carries TRBV6-4 and TRBJ1-1; 9 bases map to TRBD1. The V segment lost 5 bases and the J segment 3 bases; nucleotides outside the gene matches: 4. This CDR3 comprises 14 residues. Germline-derived CDR1 and CDR2 are MRHNA and SNTAGT. The CDR3 region has the DNA TGTGCCAGCAGTCCCCGGACAGGGGACACTGAAGCTTTCTTT. This sequence encodes CASSPRTGDTEAFF.

V usage is TRBV7-6 and J usage is TRBJ2-7; a possible D gene is TRBD1 (7 bases). In germline, CDR1 is SGHVS, CDR2 FNYEAQ. Trimming shortened V by 0 bases and J by 2 bases, and 11 bases separated the two germline ends. This CDR3 region has 15 residues. The CDR3 coding sequence is TGTGCCAGCAGCTTAGCCCCAGGGGGGACCTACGAGCAGTACTTC. Protein sequence: CASSLAPGGTYEQYF.

The gene calls are TRBV29-1 and TRBJ2-1; 8 bases align to TRBD1. Per germline, CDR1 SQVTM and CDR2 ANQGSEA. V shed 3 bases, J shed 7 bases, and the junction held 5 bases outside the gene matches. This CDR3 contains 13 residues. For the CDR3, the DNA is TGCAGCGTTGAGACAGGGGTGGGGAATGAGCAGTTCTTC. Its protein product is CSVETGVGNEQFF.

The chain joins TRBV27 to TRBJ2-5; D possibly corresponds to TRBD2 (5 bases). Deletions cut 6 bases from V and 4 bases from J, with 12 bases between. Germline V gives CDR1 MNHEY, CDR2 SMNVEV (reference sequence). The CDR3 has 13 amino acids. In DNA form, the CDR3 reads TGTGCCAGCAGCCCGGGAAACGGAGAGACCCAGTACTTC. It yields the protein CASSPGNGETQYF.

V gene TRBV5-5 combines with J gene TRBJ1-6; 9 bases line up with TRBD1. CDR3 length: 17 residues. V lost 4 bases to trimming and J lost 9 bases; unmatched junction nucleotides: 14. In germline, CDR1 is SGHKS, CDR2 YYEKEE (reference sequence). CDR3 nucleotide sequence: TGTGCCAGCAGCATCCTTGTTGGACAGGGGTTTGTTTCACCCCTCCACTTT. This gives the protein CASSILVGQGFVSPLHF.

This rearrangement joins TRBV4-1 to TRBJ2-2, with 7 positions matching TRBD2. The germline V gene has CDR1 MGHRA and CDR2 YSYEKL. Trimming removed 4 bases from V and 1 base from J; junction bases left unmatched: 3. CDR3 length: 15 amino acids. The CDR3 DNA is TGCGCCAGCAGCCGCGAGCGGGGGAACACCGGGGAGCTGTTTTTT. Translating it yields CASSRERGNTGELFF.

The chain combines TRBV7-7 with TRBJ2-7, with D possibly being TRBD2 (6 bases). Germline V gene lookup returns CDR1 SSHAT and CDR2 FNYEAQ (reference sequence). The CDR3 sequence is 16 residues long. V lost 5 bases and J lost 6, with 23 bases in between. The CDR3, as DNA: TGTGCCAGCAGCCCTTTGGGATTAGCGGAATCCCCCGAGCAGTACTTC. The encoded protein is CASSPLGLAESPEQYF.